This T cell receptor beta chain was obtained from a study of shared clonotypes between healthy human individuals. Overall study findings and caveats: In contrast to clonotypes shared by all four donors, non-shared clonotypes had lower generation probabilities. Researchers sampled blood only, noting tissue repertoires likely differ.

Data came from immunoSEQ multiplex PCR; TCRdb stores just in-frame clones and leaves some out. The table lists about 1 million clones, 65% to 80% of them singletons. Note on this clone: As yet, its antigen is unknown.

CDR1 LGHNA and CDR2 YSLEER come from the germline V gene. V was pared by 4 bases and J by 7 bases, with 19 bases between. CDR3 length: 15 residues. Sequencing was done on a sample of memory CD4+ T cells sorted from blood. Subset defined: CD45RA-negative fraction. This TCR was sampled from a man between 18 and 29 years old in good health. This sequence joins TRBV4-3 and TRBJ1-2, with D perhaps matching TRBD1 (5 bases). For the CDR3, the DNA is TGCGCCAGCAGCCCTACAACCGGGACCATAAGTGGCTACACCTTC. Translating it yields CASSPTTGTISGYTF.